These T cell receptor beta chains were read from a single sample in a study of beta chain features in type 1 diabetes. Some clones are missing from TCRdb's copy, which holds only in-frame ones; the method was immunoSEQ multiplex PCR. The sample records some 270,000 clones, approximately 10% being singletons. Sequencing was carried out using naive CD4+ T cells from blood. The source is a man younger than 40 with type 1 diabetes. CDR3s include the opening cysteine and the closing phenylalanine or tryptophan. A D gene is named only where the DNA matches it firmly.

d_call	v_call	j_call	cdr3_aa
TRBD1	TRBV7-6	TRBJ2-3	CASSSRTGQGTDTQYF
TRBD2	TRBV6-5	TRBJ2-7	CASSYSGRGFSYEQYF
TRBD1	TRBV13	TRBJ1-1	CASSLNRGTEAFF
.	TRBV18	TRBJ2-7	CASSPGGPEQYF
.	TRBV19	TRBJ1-4	CASRDRENEKLFF
.	TRBV11-2	TRBJ2-7	CASSLDPFSYEQYF
.	TRBV5-1	TRBJ2-5	CASSLGGGLQETQYF
.	TRBV19	TRBJ1-1	CASSVTGVNTEAFF
.	TRBV9	TRBJ2-1	CASSRSGTYNEQFF
TRBD1	TRBV5-4	TRBJ2-5	CASSPQGTGEETQYF
TRBD2	TRBV7-2	TRBJ2-3	CASSLAKRGPGTQYF
.	TRBV29-1	TRBJ1-4	CSVAVNEKLFF
.	TRBV7-9	TRBJ2-5	CASSSRGETQYF
.	TRBV18	TRBJ1-5	CASSPIRDNQPQHF
.	TRBV11-2	TRBJ2-7	CASSLEGRDYEQYF
.	TRBV6-6	TRBJ2-3	CASSWAEGAYTQYF
.	TRBV7-9	TRBJ2-3	CASSPQVDTQYF
.	TRBV9	TRBJ2-3	CASSVGQPHTDTQYF
.	TRBV5-1	TRBJ2-3	CASSLAPDTQYF
TRBD1	TRBV4-3	TRBJ1-5	CASSQGTGEQPQHF
.	TRBV15	TRBJ2-2	CATSRPPDTGELFF
.	TRBV20-1	TRBJ1-4	CSAATAVGLFF
TRBD1	TRBV5-1	TRBJ1-6	CASSFFGQGERSPLHF
.	TRBV7-9	TRBJ1-5	CASSLVGEGNQPQHF
.	TRBV19	TRBJ1-4	CASSKGDNEKLFF
TRBD1	TRBV19	TRBJ1-1	CASSRQGVTEAFF
.	TRBV2	TRBJ2-5	CASSESGETQYF
TRBD2	TRBV4-1	TRBJ2-5	CASSREGRGGETQYF
.	TRBV6-5	TRBJ2-5	CASSYSSGETQYF
.	TRBV5-1	TRBJ1-6	CASSLGANSPLHF
.	TRBV18	TRBJ2-7	CASSPSRGDEQYF
.	TRBV5-4	TRBJ2-3	CASSLRTSTDTQYF
TRBD2	TRBV4-3	TRBJ2-7	CASSQFSGGGYEQYF
.	TRBV2	TRBJ2-5	CASNSRAWQETQYF
TRBD1	TRBV19	TRBJ2-7	CASSGTGRYEQYF
.	TRBV4-1	TRBJ1-2	CASSQEGRIEGYTF
TRBD2	TRBV7-2	TRBJ2-7	CASSLQLAGGLLYEQYF
TRBD1	TRBV6-1	TRBJ2-7	CASNDRGSHYEQYF
TRBD1	TRBV18	TRBJ2-7	CASSPPGTGVVGEQYF
.	TRBV4-2	TRBJ1-1	CASSQATGKGKAWAEAFF